This is a list of T cell receptor beta chains from one sample in a study of T cell responses to AZD1222 COVID-19 vaccine. Measured with immunoSEQ multiplex PCR; TCRdb has only the in-frame clones, and not every one. This sample has some 170,000 clones; 92% occur once, and the top ten carry 0.9% to 1.2%. This sample comprised peripheral blood, obtained 28 days after the second AZD1222 dose. The receptors here all came from an adult who received the AZD1222 COVID-19 vaccine. The conserved cysteine and the conserved F or W are not part of the CDR3 here. Each record gives: J gene, clone size, V gene, CDR3 protein. Clone size is given for some rows only: seen once, a few or many times, or a class if the clone is expanded.

TRBJ2-4 . TRBV3-1/TRBV3-2 ASSQRQGPGDIQY
TRBJ1-6 few TRBV27 ASSSRDRGNSPLH
TRBJ1-2 . TRBV5-1 ASSSKGQENYGYT
TRBJ1-4 . TRBV7-9 ASSLFLSIGGEKLF
TRBJ2-1 . TRBV2 ASSEKGWEQF
TRBJ2-3 . TRBV9 ASSPRGQGTDTQY
TRBJ1-3 . TRBV2 ASSFPTQGANRFEGNTIY
TRBJ2-5 . TRBV19 ASSIAGASSGETQY
TRBJ1-3 . TRBV15 ATSRDPGSGNTIY
TRBJ2-5 . TRBV5-1 ASSRGTPQETQY
TRBJ2-3 . TRBV9 ASSVGGIYDTQY
TRBJ1-1 . TRBV19 ASSIALRGQSNTEAF
TRBJ1-1 . TRBV6-5 ASTMTGQNTEAF
TRBJ1-1 . TRBV19 ASSKRDSKNTEAF
TRBJ2-5 . TRBV29-1 SGSSGQETQY
TRBJ1-2 . TRBV7-9 ASSRGNERTTWLIGYT
TRBJ2-1 once TRBV2 ASSPRTGRTEDEQF